These 25 T cell receptor beta chains originate from one sample sequenced in a study of shared clonotypes between healthy human individuals. Some clones are missing from TCRdb's copy, which holds only in-frame ones; the method was immunoSEQ multiplex PCR. This sample carries 760,000 or so clones, about 96% of them seen once, and the ten largest clones take around 0.25%. Naive CD8 cells, CD45RO-negative and positively selected for CCR7, excluded terminally differentiated effector memory CD45RA+ cells. The specimen was naive CD8+ T cells sorted from blood. These TCRs come from a young man in good health.

The chain uses TRBV29-1 and TRBJ2-3; 9 bases line up with TRBD1. Looked up from germline, CDR1 is SQVTM and CDR2 is ANQGSEA. CDR3 length equals 13 residues. Losses at the gene ends were 7 bases for V and 5 bases for J; bases not matched to a gene: 7. This CDR3 reads CSAVQGAKDTQYF. The CDR3 bases are TGCAGCGCCGTACAGGGGGCCAAAGATACGCAGTATTTT.

The rearrangement uses TRBV7-9 and TRBJ1-2; D gene uncertain. Trimming removed 1 base from V and 6 bases from J, with 6 bases in between. The V gene's germline CDR1 is SEHNR and CDR2 FQNEAQ (reference sequence). This CDR3 is built from 12 residues. In DNA, the CDR3 is TGTGCCAGCAGCTTAGGGTCCGATGGCTACACCTTC. This codes for CASSLGSDGYTF.

The chain carries TRBV28 and TRBJ2-7; maybe TRBD2 (6 bases). V was cut by 10 bases and J by 7 bases, with 20 bases left in between. The CDR3 runs 13 residues. The germline V gene has CDR1 MDHEN and CDR2 SYDVKM. CDR3 in DNA: TGTGCCACCACCGGGACTGGGTCGGGTGAGCAGTACTTC. Its protein product is CATTGTGSGEQYF.

The chain uses TRBV7-6 and TRBJ1-1; possible D gene TRBD1, 6 bases. V was trimmed by 4 bases and J by 3 bases, leaving 21 bases between them. Germline CDR1 reads SGHVS; CDR2 reads FNYEAQ. The CDR3 extends over 17 amino acids. The CDR3 coding sequence is TGTGCCAGCAGCTGGGCGGCGTCGACGGAGGGGGACACTGAAGCTTTCTTT. Translated, it gives CASSWAASTEGDTEAFF.

The V call is TRBV5-6, the J call TRBJ2-5, with TRBD2 identical over 8 bases. Per germline, CDR1 SGHDT and CDR2 YYEEEE. Trimming at V came to 5 bases and at J to 2 bases, leaving 8 bases not matched to a gene. The CDR3 covers 15 residues. The CDR3 spells CASSRWREEQETQYF. The DNA for the CDR3 is TGTGCCAGCAGTCGGTGGCGGGAGGAACAAGAGACCCAGTACTTC. The variable domain in full, with the rest retrieved from reference TRBV5-6 and TRBJ2-5, is DAGVTQSPTHLIKTRGQQVTLRCSPKSGHDTVSWYQQALGQGPQFIFQYYEEEERQRGNFPDRFSGHQFPNYSSELNVNALLLGDSALYLCASSRWREEQETQYFGPGTRLLVL.

Details on this clone: The junction does not match germline at one end; this may be a read error. J is TRBJ2-7 and V is TRBV7-7; 13 nucleotides agree with TRBD2. Germline CDR1 reads SSHAT; CDR2 reads FNYEAQ (reference sequence). The CDR3 sequence is 16 residues long. This chain's CDR3 is CASSPATSGRPYEQYF. CDR3 nucleotides: TGTGCTAGCAGCCCAGCGACTAGCGGGAGGCCCTACGAGCAGTACTTC.

The CDR3: CASSDGAGTSGYEQYF. The CDR3 nucleotides read TGTGCCAGCAGCGATGGGGCCGGGACTAGCGGCTACGAGCAGTACTTC. V is TRBV9 and J is TRBJ2-7, with TRBD2 matching 11 bases. Unmatched junction bases numbered 8, after V lost 3 bases and J lost 3 bases. The germline CDR1 and CDR2 sequences are SGDLS and YYNGEE. CDR3 length: 16 residues.

The chain uses TRBV27 and TRBJ2-1; D is undetermined. The V and J ends lost 5 bases and 8 bases respectively, with 7 bases between them. This CDR3 region has 11 residues. Germline lookup yields CDR1 MNHEY and CDR2 SMNVEV (reference sequence). CDR3 amino acids: CASSNAHEQFF. The CDR3 DNA reads as TGTGCCAGCAGTAACGCACATGAGCAGTTCTTC.

J is TRBJ2-1 and V is TRBV5-1, with TRBD1 as a possible D gene (5 bases). V was pared by 3 bases and J by 5 bases, with 12 bases between. The CDR3 loop spans 14 amino acids. The germline V gene has CDR1 SGHRS and CDR2 YFSETQ. The CDR3 here is CASSSMTENNEQFF. The CDR3 DNA is TGCGCCAGCAGCTCAATGACAGAAAACAATGAGCAGTTCTTC.

Comment on this clone: In the same sample, other DNA sequences code for this CDR3. The J gene is TRBJ2-1, the V gene TRBV27; unclear D gene. Trimming removed 2 bases at V and 8 bases at J, with 7 bases between. This CDR3 contains 12 residues. Germline V gene lookup returns CDR1 MNHEY and CDR2 SMNVEV (reference sequence). The CDR3 region is CASSLGVDEQFF. The CDR3, as DNA: TGTGCCAGCAGTTTAGGGGTGGATGAGCAGTTCTTC.

The chain employs TRBV6-5 and TRBJ2-7; 10 nucleotides agree with TRBD2. The germline CDR1 and CDR2 sequences are MNHEY and SVGAGI. The CDR3 extends over 14 amino acids. V shed 6 bases, J shed 7 bases, and the junction held 9 bases outside the gene matches. CDR3 residues: CASSPIAGGVEQYF. CDR3 DNA sequence: TGTGCCAGCAGCCCTATAGCGGGAGGTGTTGAGCAGTACTTC.

V and J are TRBV2 and TRBJ2-1; the match to TRBD1 covers 7 bases. The CDR3 sequence is 14 residues long. V lost 7 bases, J lost 6 bases, and 9 bases stayed unmatched. Per germline, CDR1 SNHLY and CDR2 FYNNEI. CDR3 nucleotides: TGTGCCAGCATTCCCCCGGACAGGCGCAATGAGCAGTTCTTC. Its protein is CASIPPDRRNEQFF.

V and J are TRBV27 and TRBJ2-3; 10 positions agree with TRBD1. This CDR3 spans 15 amino acids. The trim removed 3 bases at V and 5 bases at J, leaving 5 bases unmatched. From germline, CDR1 is MNHEY and CDR2 SMNVEV (reference sequence). The DNA of the CDR3 is TGTGCCAGCAGTTTTCGGACAGGGGGGGAAGATACGCAGTATTTT. It specifies CASSFRTGGEDTQYF.

The V call is TRBV28, the J call TRBJ2-7, with D tentatively TRBD1 (5 bases). V lost 7 bases and J lost 3, with 19 bases in between. The CDR3 is 15 amino acids. CDR1 and CDR2 (germline): MDHEN, SYDVKM. The CDR3 protein is CASTSQTRVFYEQYF. The CDR3 bases are TGTGCCAGCACCTCTCAAACCAGGGTCTTCTACGAGCAGTACTTC.

CDR3 sequence (DNA): TGTGCCTGGAGTGGATACCGGGACGGAGGCTCCTACAATGAGCAGTTCTTC. Encoded protein: CAWSGYRDGGSYNEQFF. The chain employs TRBV30 and TRBJ2-1; either TRBD1 or TRBD2 may supply D (5 bases each). Trimming took 1 base from V and 0 from J, leaving 16 bases between them. Germline V CDR1 and CDR2: GTSNPN, SVGIG (reference sequence). CDR3 length: 17 residues. Based on the CDR3 plus reference TRBV30 and TRBJ2-1, the full variable domain is SQTIHQWPATLVQPVGSPLSLECTVEGTSNPNLYWYRQAAGRGLQLLFYSVGIGQISSEVPQNLSASRPQDRQFILSSKKLLLSDSGFYLCAWSGYRDGGSYNEQFFGPGTRLTVL.

As for this clone: This sample also contains other DNA sequences that code for the same CDR3. The chain has TRBV13 and TRBJ2-7, with D tentatively TRBD2 (6 bases). V was shortened by 0 bases and J by 3 bases, with 6 bases between the two germline ends. Germline V gives CDR1 PRHDT, CDR2 FYEKMQ (reference sequence). This CDR3 has 13 residues. CDR3 in DNA: TGTGCCAGCAGCTTAGGCGGGAGCTACGAGCAGTACTTC. Its translation is CASSLGGSYEQYF. Variable domain in full (rest from reference TRBV13 and TRBJ2-7): AAGVIQSPRHLIKEKRETATLKCYPIPRHDTVYWYQQGPGQDPQFLISFYEKMQSDKGSIPDRFSAQQFSDYHSELNMSSLELGDSALYFCASSLGGSYEQYFGPGTRLTVT.

The CDR3 bases are TGTGCCAGCAGCTTGGGTCGAGGGGGCGCCGACACTGAAGCTTTCTTT. This codes for CASSLGRGGADTEAFF. This rearrangement joins TRBV11-2 to TRBJ1-1; 7 nucleotides agree with TRBD1. V shed 3 bases and J 3 bases; nucleotides not matched to a gene: 10. The V gene's germline CDR1 is SGHAT and CDR2 FQNNGV. The CDR3 is made up of 16 amino acids.

The chain has TRBV27 and TRBJ1-1, with 7 bases fitting TRBD1. Germline V gene data show CDR1 as MNHEY and CDR2 as SMNVEV (reference sequence). CDR3 length equals 14 residues. Trimming cost V 0 bases and J 3 bases; bases outside gene matches: 1. CDR3 DNA: TGTGCCAGCAGTTTATCGACAGGGTACACTGAAGCTTTCTTT. Translated: CASSLSTGYTEAFF.

The J gene is TRBJ1-1, the V gene TRBV29-1; D gene unclear. The V end lost 0 bases, the J end lost 2 bases, and 10 bases lay between the germline ends. The germline CDR1 and CDR2 sequences are SQVTM and ANQGSEA. The CDR3 is 14 amino acids. CDR3 amino acids: CSVEDSRTNTEAFF. Written as DNA, the CDR3 is TGCAGCGTTGAAGATTCGAGGACCAACACTGAAGCTTTCTTT. Combining the CDR3 with reference TRBV29-1 and TRBJ1-1 gives the whole variable domain SAVISQKPSRDICQRGTSLTIQCQVDSQVTMMFWYRQQPGQSLTLIATANQGSEATYESGFVIDKFPISRPNLTFSTLTVSNMSPEDSSIYLCSVEDSRTNTEAFFGQGTRLTVV.

As concerns this clone: One end of the junction fails to match germline, which may point to a read error. This rearrangement joins TRBV18 to TRBJ2-2; 14 bases are a match to TRBD2. CDR1 is KGHSH, CDR2 LQKENI, per germline. The length of the CDR3 is 17 residues. In nucleotides, the CDR3 is TGTGCCAGTTCACGCGGGACTAGCGGGAGTTACACCGGGGAGCTGTTTTTT. Protein product: CASSRGTSGSYTGELFF.

Only one count was recorded for this clone. V usage is TRBV7-9 and J usage is TRBJ2-7, with 7 bases that match TRBD1. Per the germline V gene, CDR1 is SEHNR and CDR2 is FQNEAQ (reference sequence). CDR3 length equals 15 residues. The junction had 7 bases not matched to a gene; V was cut back by 4 bases and J by 1 base. CDR3 nucleotides: TGTGCCAGCAGCTCATCAGGGGGACATTCCTACGAGCAGTACTTC. Translating it yields CASSSSGGHSYEQYF.

The chain joins TRBV6-6 to TRBJ2-5; D is unclear. V lost 5 bases and J lost 3, with 13 bases in between. Per germline, CDR1 MNHNY and CDR2 SVGAGI (reference sequence). The CDR3 has 14 residues. The CDR3 sequence: CASSATLTEETQYF. The CDR3 nucleotides are TGTGCCAGCAGTGCGACCTTAACTGAAGAGACCCAGTACTTC.

The CDR3 nucleotides are TGTGCCAGCAGCCCGGCGCTAGGAGGGACGGCCGAGTTCTTC. Translation: CASSPALGGTAEFF. This chain joins TRBV4-2 and TRBJ2-1; D is perhaps TRBD2 (6 bases). Germline assignment: CDR1 LGHNA and CDR2 YNFKEQ. V lost 4 bases and J lost 14, with 21 bases in between. The CDR3 consists of 14 residues.

V usage is TRBV5-5 and J usage is TRBJ1-5; D remains unclear. The V and J ends lost 4 bases and 0 bases respectively, with 8 bases between them. CDR3 length: 14 residues. Germline V gene data show CDR1 as SGHKS and CDR2 as YYEKEE (reference sequence). CDR3 DNA: TGTGCCAGCAGCCTGACTCTTAGCAATCAGCCCCAGCATTTT. Translating it yields CASSLTLSNQPQHF.

This clone was counted once. The chain combines TRBV5-5 with TRBJ1-5; perhaps TRBD1 as D (5 bases). There are 13 residues in the CDR3. V was pared by 4 bases and J by 5 bases, with 10 bases between. CDR1 and CDR2 (germline): SGHKS, YYEKEE (reference sequence). The CDR3 sequence: CASSHGGDQPQHF. The CDR3 DNA reads as TGTGCCAGCAGCCACGGGGGGGATCAGCCCCAGCATTTT.